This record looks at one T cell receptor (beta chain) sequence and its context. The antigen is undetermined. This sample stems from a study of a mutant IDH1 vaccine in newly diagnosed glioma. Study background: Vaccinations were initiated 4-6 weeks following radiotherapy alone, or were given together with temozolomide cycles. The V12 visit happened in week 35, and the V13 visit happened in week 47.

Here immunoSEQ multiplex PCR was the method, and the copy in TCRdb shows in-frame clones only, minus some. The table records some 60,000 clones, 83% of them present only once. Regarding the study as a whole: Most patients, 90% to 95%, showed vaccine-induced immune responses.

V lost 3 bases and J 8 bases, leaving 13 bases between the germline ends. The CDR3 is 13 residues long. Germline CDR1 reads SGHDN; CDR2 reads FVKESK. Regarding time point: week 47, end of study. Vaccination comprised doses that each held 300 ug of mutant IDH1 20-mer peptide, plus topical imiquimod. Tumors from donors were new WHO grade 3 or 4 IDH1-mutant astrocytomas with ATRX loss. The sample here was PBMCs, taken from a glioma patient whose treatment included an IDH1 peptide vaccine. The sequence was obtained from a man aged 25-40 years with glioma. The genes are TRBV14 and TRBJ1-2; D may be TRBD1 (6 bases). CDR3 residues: CASSHARGGGYTF. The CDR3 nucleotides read TGTGCCAGCAGCCATGCCCGCGGGGGCGGCTACACCTTC.